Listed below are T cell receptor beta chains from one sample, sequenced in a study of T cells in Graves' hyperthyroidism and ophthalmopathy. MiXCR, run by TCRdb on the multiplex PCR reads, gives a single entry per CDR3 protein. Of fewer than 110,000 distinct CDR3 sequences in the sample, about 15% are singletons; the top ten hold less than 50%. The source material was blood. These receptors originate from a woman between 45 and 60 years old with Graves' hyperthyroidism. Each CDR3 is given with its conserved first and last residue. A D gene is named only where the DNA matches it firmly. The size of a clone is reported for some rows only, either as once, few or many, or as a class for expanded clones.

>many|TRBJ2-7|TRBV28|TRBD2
CASREGGAGVNSYEQYF
TGTGCCAGCAGGGAGGGAGGGGCGGGAGTGAATAGCTACGAGCAGTACTTC
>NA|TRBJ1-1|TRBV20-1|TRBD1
CSALTGPTEAFF
TGCAGTGCTCTGACAGGGCCCACTGAAGCTTTCTTT
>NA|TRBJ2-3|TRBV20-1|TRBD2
CSAPGTGTSDTDTQYF
TGCAGTGCCCCCGGGACCGGGACTAGCGACACAGATACGCAGTATTTT
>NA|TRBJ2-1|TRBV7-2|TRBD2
CASSTMTSGGNEQFF
TGTGCCAGCAGCACCATGACTAGCGGGGGAAATGAGCAGTTCTTC
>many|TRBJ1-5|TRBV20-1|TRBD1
CSAITGTGALSGSIRQPQHF
TGCAGTGCCATAACCGGGACAGGGGCACTCAGTGGGTCTATTCGTCAGCCCCAGCATTTT
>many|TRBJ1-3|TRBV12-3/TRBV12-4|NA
CASSFGQSSGNTIYF
TGTGCCAGCAGTTTTGGACAGAGCTCTGGAAACACCATATATTTT
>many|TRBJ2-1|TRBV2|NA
CASSGNEQFF
TGTGCCAGCAGCGGGAATGAGCAGTTCTTC
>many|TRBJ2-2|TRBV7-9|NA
CASSPLLEARSTGELFF
TGTGCCAGCAGCCCCTTACTAGAGGCCCGAAGTACCGGGGAGCTGTTTTTT
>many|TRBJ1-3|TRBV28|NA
CASSPHSDSTLTIYF
TGTGCCAGCAGTCCGCATTCGGACAGTACACTCACCATATATTTT
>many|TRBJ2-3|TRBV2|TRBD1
CASTRGQTYTDTQYF
TGTGCCAGCACCAGGGGACAGACCTACACAGATACGCAGTATTTT
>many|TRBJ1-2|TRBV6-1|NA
CASRRQMTDGYTF
TGTGCCAGCAGGCGCCAAATGACCGATGGCTACACCTTC
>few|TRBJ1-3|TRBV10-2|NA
CASSESGGLAGNTIYF
TGCGCCAGCAGTGAGTCGGGGGGGCTCGCTGGAAACACCATATATTTT
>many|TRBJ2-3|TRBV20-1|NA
CSASIGLHTDTQYF
TGCAGTGCTAGTATCGGACTCCACACAGATACGCAGTATTTT
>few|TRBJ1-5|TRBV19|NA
CASRYTGTSQPQHF
TGTGCCAGTAGGTACACCGGGACTTCGCAGCCCCAGCATTTT
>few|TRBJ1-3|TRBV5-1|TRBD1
CASSAGTGGGNTIYF
TGCGCCAGCAGTGCCGGGACAGGGGGCGGAAACACCATATATTTT
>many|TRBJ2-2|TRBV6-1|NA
CASRIGDWTGELFF
TGTGCCAGCAGAATTGGTGATTGGACCGGGGAGCTGTTTTTT
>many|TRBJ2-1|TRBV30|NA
CASRSGSSSYNEQFF
TGTGCCTCGCGTAGTGGGTCTAGCTCCTACAATGAGCAGTTCTTC
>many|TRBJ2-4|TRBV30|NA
CAWRGENIQYF
TGTGCCTGGAGAGGGGAAAACATTCAGTACTTC
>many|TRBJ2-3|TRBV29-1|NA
CSAEGGRERDTQYF
TGCAGCGCCGAGGGGGGGCGGGAGAGAGATACGCAGTATTTT
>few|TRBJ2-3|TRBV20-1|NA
CSARVTTRTDTQYF
TGCAGTGCTAGAGTTACTACCCGCACAGATACGCAGTATTTT
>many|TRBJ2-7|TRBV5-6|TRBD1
CASSFPGGYHEQYF
TGTGCCAGCAGCTTTCCAGGGGGCTACCACGAGCAGTACTTC
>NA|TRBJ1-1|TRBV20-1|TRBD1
CNAPLDRGLEAFF
TGCAATGCTCCGCTGGACAGGGGGCTCGAAGCTTTCTTT
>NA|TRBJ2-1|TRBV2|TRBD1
CASRADRVGYEQFF
TGTGCCAGCAGGGCGGACAGGGTTGGGTACGAGCAGTTCTTC
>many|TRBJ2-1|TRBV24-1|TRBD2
CATSDRLAGGIDEQFF
TGTGCCACCAGTGACCGGCTAGCGGGAGGGATAGATGAGCAGTTCTTC
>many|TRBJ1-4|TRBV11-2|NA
CASSLIGATNEKLFF
TGTGCCAGCAGCTTAATCGGAGCAACTAATGAAAAACTGTTTTTT
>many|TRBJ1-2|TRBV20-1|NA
CSASRQYEGYTF
TGCAGTGCTAGTAGGCAGTATGAAGGCTACACCTTC
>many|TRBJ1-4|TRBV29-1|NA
CSVEVGTGLRKLFF
TGCAGCGTTGAAGTTGGTACAGGATTAAGGAAACTGTTTTTT
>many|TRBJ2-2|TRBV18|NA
CASSPTGDTGELFF
TGTGCCAGCTCACCAACGGGGGACACCGGGGAGCTGTTTTTT
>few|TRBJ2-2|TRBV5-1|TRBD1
CASSPLRGGGGELFF
TGCGCCAGCAGCCCCTTAAGAGGGGGCGGCGGGGAGCTGTTTTTT
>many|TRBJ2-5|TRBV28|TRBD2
CASSFGTSGNVWETQYF
TGTGCCAGCAGTTTTGGGACTAGCGGGAACGTCTGGGAGACCCAGTACTTC
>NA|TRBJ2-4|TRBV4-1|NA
CASSSVYRVGKNIQYF
TGCGCCAGCAGCTCAGTCTACAGGGTAGGGAAAAACATTCAGTACTTC
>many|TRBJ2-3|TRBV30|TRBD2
CAWRPGGGPRGTDTQYF
TGTGCCTGGAGGCCAGGCGGGGGACCCAGGGGCACAGATACGCAGTATTTT
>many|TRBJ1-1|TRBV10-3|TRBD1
CAISETGRDTEAFF
TGTGCCATCAGCGAGACAGGGCGGGACACTGAAGCTTTCTTT
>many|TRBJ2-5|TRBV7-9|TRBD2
CASSAGGSGYF
TGTGCCAGCAGCGCCGGCGGGAGTGGGTACTTC